These 4 T cell receptor beta chains were sequenced from one sample in a study of blood T cells in healthy people across ages. The second PCR ran about 6 to 11 cycles with a sample-barcoded 5' primer and J-beta primers. MiXCR, applied by TCRdb to the 5' RACE reads, yields one record per CDR3 protein. The data show about 720,000 distinct CDR3 sequences, with about 24% seen just once and about 22% held by the top ten. Material: blood. These receptors all come from an older man in good health.

On this clonotype: A read error may account for a junction end that differs from germline. The V and J genes are TRBV28 and TRBJ2-7; 10 bases map to TRBD2. The CDR3 spans 16 residues. Germline lookup yields CDR1 MDHEN and CDR2 SYDVKM. The CDR3, as DNA: TGTGCCAGCAGTTTAAGGATAGCGGGGGGCCCCTACTTTGAGTTCTTC. This encodes CASSLRIAGGPYFEFF.

This clonotype was seen more than once but under ten times. The chain combines TRBV5-1 with TRBJ1-1; 8 positions agree with TRBD1. Trimming at V came to 0 bases and at J to 5 bases, leaving 3 bases not matched to a gene. The length of the CDR3 is 14 residues. The germline gives CDR1 SGHRS, CDR2 YFSETQ. Here the CDR3 DNA reads TGCGCCAGCAGCTTGGGGGACAGGAGAACTGAAGCTTTCTTT. This gives the protein CASSLGDRRTEAFF.

The J gene is TRBJ2-1, the V gene TRBV6-1, with 11 bases matching TRBD2. The junction had 17 bases not matched to a gene; V was cut back by 7 bases and J by 6 bases. The V gene's germline CDR1 is MNHNS and CDR2 SASEGT. The CDR3 has 18 residues. The CDR3 DNA is TGTGCCAGCACGCTAGCGGGAGGATCCGGGTCCTTGGGCAATGAGCAGTTCTTC. It codes for CASTLAGGSGSLGNEQFF.

This clonotype was picked up a small number of times. This sequence joins TRBV29-1 and TRBJ2-2; the D gene is possibly TRBD1 (5 bases). This CDR3 spans 14 amino acids. Germline loops: CDR1 SQVTM, CDR2 ANQGSEA. The V gene lost 5 bases and the J gene lost 0 bases, with 10 bases spanning the gap. For the CDR3, the DNA is TGCAGCGTTACAGGACCTTCGAACACCGGGGAGCTGTTTTTT. Its protein is CSVTGPSNTGELFF.